The 12 T cell receptor beta chains in this list originate from one sample, sequenced in a study of response to subunit inactivated influenza vaccine. TCRdb redid the calling of the RT-PCR reads with MiXCR, one entry per CDR3 protein. The repertoire holds around 530,000 distinct CDR3 sequences, with about 12% as singletons. The sample here was PBMCs from blood, taken on the day of vaccination. All receptors come from a man aged 50-60 years who received an inactivated influenza vaccine.

This clonotype was seen more than once but under ten times. The CDR3 spells CSVERQATDTQYF. Here the CDR3 DNA reads TGCAGCGTTGAACGACAGGCGACAGATACGCAGTATTTT. The chain carries TRBV29-1 and TRBJ2-3; D possibly corresponds to TRBD1 (6 bases). The ends were cut back, 2 bases at V and 3 bases at J, with 9 bases in the middle. The germline V gene encodes CDR1 SQVTM and CDR2 ANQGSEA. The CDR3 length is 13 residues.

This chain connects TRBV7-2 to TRBJ2-7, with D tentatively TRBD1 or TRBD2 (5 bases each). Germline V gives CDR1 SGHTA, CDR2 FQGNSA. The V end lost 1 base, the J end lost 3 bases, and 13 bases lay between the germline ends. The CDR3 is made up of 15 amino acids. The CDR3 protein is CASSLGYGASYEQYF. Here the CDR3 DNA reads TGTGCCAGCAGCTTAGGTTACGGGGCGAGCTACGAGCAGTACTTC.

The chain has TRBV29-1 and TRBJ2-1, with 8 bases lining up with TRBD2. Germline lookup yields CDR1 SQVTM and CDR2 ANQGSEA. This CDR3 contains 14 residues. V shed 5 bases, J shed 2 bases, and the junction held 5 bases outside the gene matches. The CDR3 loop is CSVLGLETYNEQFF. The CDR3 nucleotides read TGCAGCGTTTTGGGACTAGAGACCTACAATGAGCAGTTCTTC.

This clonotype was detected only a few times. The V and J genes are TRBV7-2 and TRBJ2-1; 11 bases map to TRBD2. The CDR3 spans 15 residues. J was trimmed by 7 bases and V by 7 bases; bases with no gene match: 9. The germline V gene encodes CDR1 SGHTA and CDR2 FQGNSA. Written as DNA, the CDR3 is TGTGCCAGCACATTCACTAGCGGGAGAAAAAATGAGCAGTTCTTC. Translating gives CASTFTSGRKNEQFF. Full variable domain (rest looked up from reference TRBV7-2 and TRBJ2-1): GAGVSQSPSNKVTEKGKDVELRCDPISGHTALYWYRQSLGQGLEFLIYFQGNSAPDKSGLPSDRFSAERTGGSVSTLTIQRTQQEDSAVYLCASTFTSGRKNEQFFGPGTRLTVL.

The chain has TRBV3-1 and TRBJ1-2; 9 positions match TRBD1. Germline values: CDR1 LGHDT, CDR2 YNNKEL (reference sequence). The V gene end was trimmed by 1 base and the J gene end by 8 bases; junction bases not matched to a gene: 2. The length of the CDR3 is 13 residues. The DNA for the CDR3 is TGTGCCAGCAGCCAAGCTACAGGGGGCGGCTACACCTTC. It is translated as CASSQATGGGYTF.

This clonotype has ten or more counts. V is TRBV12-3 or TRBV12-4 and J is TRBJ2-7; 8 nucleotides line up with TRBD1. The V gene end was trimmed by 4 bases and the J gene end by 2 bases; junction bases not matched to a gene: 4. The CDR3 has 14 residues. The CDR3 spells CASSWTGYAYEQYF. CDR3 in DNA: TGTGCCAGCAGTTGGACAGGGTACGCCTACGAGCAGTACTTC.

The chain carries TRBV4-2 and TRBJ2-1, with a weak D call TRBD1 (5 bases). V was shortened by 0 bases and J by 4 bases, with 10 bases between the two germline ends. The CDR3 sequence is 15 residues long. Per germline, CDR1 LGHNA and CDR2 YNFKEQ. CDR3 sequence reads: CASSQDRAGYNEQFF. The CDR3 DNA sequence: TGTGCCAGCAGCCAAGACAGGGCAGGGTACAATGAGCAGTTCTTC.

This clonotype was seen a handful of times. V and J are TRBV20-1 and TRBJ2-5; 9 bases are shared with TRBD1. Germline values: CDR1 DFQATT, CDR2 SNEGSKA (reference sequence). The CDR3 sequence is 17 residues long. The trim removed 3 bases at V and 1 base at J, leaving 12 bases unmatched. For the CDR3, the DNA is TGCAGTGCTAGCTTAGTCGGGACAGGGTTTCTCCAAGAGACCCAGTACTTC. Translation: CSASLVGTGFLQETQYF.

This clonotype occurred a few times. The chain recombines TRBV20-1 with TRBJ2-7; 13 positions match TRBD2. The V segment lost 6 bases and the J segment 4 bases; nucleotides outside the gene matches: 9. Germline assignment: CDR1 DFQATT and CDR2 SNEGSKA (reference sequence). This CDR3 is 15 amino acids long. The CDR3 sequence: CSAYGTSGVRYEQYF. For the CDR3, the DNA is TGCAGTGCCTACGGGACTAGCGGGGTTAGATACGAGCAGTACTTC.

The CDR3 bases are TGCGCCAGCAGCCAGACGGGGGCCCGTTCCAGCACAGATACGCAGTATTTT. It encodes CASSQTGARSSTDTQYF. The rearrangement joins TRBV4-3 to TRBJ2-3; either TRBD1 or TRBD2 may supply D (6 bases each). V lost 3 bases and J lost 0, with 16 bases in between. This CDR3 has 17 residues. Germline V CDR1 and CDR2: LGHNA, YSLEER.

V usage is TRBV20-1 and J usage is TRBJ2-3, with 7 nucleotides matching TRBD2. This CDR3 contains 14 residues. J was trimmed by 1 base and V by 7 bases; bases with no gene match: 8. CDR1 is DFQATT, CDR2 SNEGSKA, per germline (reference sequence). The CDR3 nucleotides are TGCAGTGGGGCCGGCGGGAGAGGCACAGATACGCAGTATTTT. Its protein product is CSGAGGRGTDTQYF.

The V gene is TRBV2, the J gene TRBJ2-7; 9 positions match TRBD1. V shed 5 bases and J 3 bases; nucleotides not matched to a gene: 8. The CDR3 totals 15 residues. Germline assignment: CDR1 SNHLY and CDR2 FYNNEI. CDR3 sequence reads: CASSFTTGGSYEQYF. The CDR3 bases are TGTGCCAGCAGTTTCACGACAGGGGGAAGCTACGAGCAGTACTTC.